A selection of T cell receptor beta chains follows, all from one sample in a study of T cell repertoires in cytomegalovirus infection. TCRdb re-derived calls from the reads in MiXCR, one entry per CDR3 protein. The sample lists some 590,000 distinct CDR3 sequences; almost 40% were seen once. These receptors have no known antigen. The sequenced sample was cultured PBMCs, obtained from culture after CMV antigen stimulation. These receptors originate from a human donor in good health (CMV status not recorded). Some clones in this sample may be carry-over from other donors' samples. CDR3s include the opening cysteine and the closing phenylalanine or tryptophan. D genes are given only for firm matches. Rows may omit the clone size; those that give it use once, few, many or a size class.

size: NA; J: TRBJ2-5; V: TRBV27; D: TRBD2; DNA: TGTGCCAGCAGTCCGATTAGCGGGACCTGGGGGACCCAGTACTTC; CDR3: CASSPISGTWGTQYF
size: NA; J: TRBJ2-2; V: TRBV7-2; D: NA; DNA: TGTGCCAGCAGCCTGATGGGGACCTTAACCGGGGAGCTGTTTTTT; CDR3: CASSLMGTLTGELFF
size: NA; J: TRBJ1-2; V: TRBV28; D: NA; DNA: TGTGCCAGCAGCAGAGTCGGGGCTTATTATGGCTACACCTTC; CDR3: CASSRVGAYYGYTF
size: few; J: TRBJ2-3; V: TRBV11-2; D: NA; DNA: TGTGCCAGCAGCTTAGTAGGTGGGCCTGGAGATACGCAGTATTTT; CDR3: CASSLVGGPGDTQYF
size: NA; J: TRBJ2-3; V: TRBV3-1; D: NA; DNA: TGTGCCAGCAGCCGAACCCTGCCGGGAGTAGCAGATACGCAGTATTTT; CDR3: CASSRTLPGVADTQYF
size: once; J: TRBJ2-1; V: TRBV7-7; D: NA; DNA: TGTGCCAGCAGCCGAAGCGGTCAAAACAATGAGCAGTTCTTC; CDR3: CASSRSGQNNEQFF
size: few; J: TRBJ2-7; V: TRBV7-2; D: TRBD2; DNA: TGTGCCAGCACCCTAACGGCGGGAGGCTCCTACGAGCAGTACTTC; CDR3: CASTLTAGGSYEQYF
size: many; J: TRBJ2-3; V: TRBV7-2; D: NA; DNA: TGTGCCAGCAGCTTATCCGGGAGTCGGACAGATACGCAGTATTTT; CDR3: CASSLSGSRTDTQYF
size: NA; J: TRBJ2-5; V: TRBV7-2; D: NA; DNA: TGTGCCAGCAGCCCAGGGAACCAAGAGACCCAGTACTTC; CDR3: CASSPGNQETQYF
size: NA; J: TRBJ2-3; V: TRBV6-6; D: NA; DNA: TGTGCCAGCACCCCGCGGGTTTCTGATACGCAGTATTTT; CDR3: CASTPRVSDTQYF
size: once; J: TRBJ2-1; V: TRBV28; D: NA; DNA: TGTGCCAGCAGTTTGGGTTGGGGGGGGGCCCCGGGGGACAATGAGCAGTTCTTC; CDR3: CASSLGWGGAPGDNEQFF
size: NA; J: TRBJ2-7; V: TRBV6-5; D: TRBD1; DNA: TGTGCCAGCAGATACGACAGGGGCGAGCAGTACTTC; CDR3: CASRYDRGEQYF
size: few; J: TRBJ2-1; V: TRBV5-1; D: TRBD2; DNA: TGCGCCAGCAGCTTGTTCAGCGGGAGTAATGAGCAGTTCTTC; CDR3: CASSLFSGSNEQFF
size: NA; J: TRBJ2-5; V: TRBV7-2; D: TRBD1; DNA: TGTGCCAGCATCAGGACAGGTTCGGACACCCAGTACTTC; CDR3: CASIRTGSDTQYF
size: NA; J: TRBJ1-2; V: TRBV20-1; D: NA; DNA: TGCAGTGCGAGAGATCGACACCGCTATGGCTACACCTTC; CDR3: CSARDRHRYGYTF
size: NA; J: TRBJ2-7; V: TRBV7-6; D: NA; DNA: TGTGCCAGCAGCTTAGTTCCAGGGGAGTACGAGCAGTACTTC; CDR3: CASSLVPGEYEQYF
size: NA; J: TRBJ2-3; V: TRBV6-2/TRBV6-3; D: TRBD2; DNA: TGTGCCAGCACCCTACGGGGACTAGCGGGAGTTGGAGATACGCAGTATTTT; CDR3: CASTLRGLAGVGDTQYF
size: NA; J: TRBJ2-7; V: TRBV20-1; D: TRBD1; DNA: TGCAGTGCGCTAGTCCCGTACGGGACAGGCAGATACGAGCAGTACTTC; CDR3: CSALVPYGTGRYEQYF
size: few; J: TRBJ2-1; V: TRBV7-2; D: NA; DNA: TGTGCCAGCAGCAGTACCGGGTCAAGCTCCTACAATGAGCAGTTCTTC; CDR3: CASSSTGSSSYNEQFF
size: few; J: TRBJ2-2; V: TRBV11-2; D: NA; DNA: TGTGCCAGCAGCTTAAGGGGCGCATCCGGGGAGCTGTTTTTT; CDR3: CASSLRGASGELFF
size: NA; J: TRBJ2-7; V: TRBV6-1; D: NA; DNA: TGTGCCAGCAGTGGGGGGACCTACGAGCAGTACTTC; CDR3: CASSGGTYEQYF
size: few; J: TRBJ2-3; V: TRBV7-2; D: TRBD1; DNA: TGTGCCAGCAGCTATTCGGGACAGCTCGGCACAGATACGCAGTATTTT; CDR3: CASSYSGQLGTDTQYF
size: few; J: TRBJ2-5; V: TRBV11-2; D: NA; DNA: TGTGCCAGCAGCTTATTCCCGGGGGGCCTCCAAGAGACCCAGTACTTC; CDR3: CASSLFPGGLQETQYF
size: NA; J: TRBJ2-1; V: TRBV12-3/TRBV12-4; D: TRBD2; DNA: TGTGCCAGCAGTTTAGGGGCACTAGCGGGAGTCTATGAGCAGTTCTTC; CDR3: CASSLGALAGVYEQFF
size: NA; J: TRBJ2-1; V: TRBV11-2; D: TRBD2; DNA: TGTGCCAGCAGCCCGGGGACTAGCGGGAGTCGAAATGAGCAGTTCTTC; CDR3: CASSPGTSGSRNEQFF
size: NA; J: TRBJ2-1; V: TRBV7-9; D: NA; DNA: TGTGCCAGCAGCCCCCGACGGGGCGCGATCGGTGAGCAGTTCTTC; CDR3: CASSPRRGAIGEQFF
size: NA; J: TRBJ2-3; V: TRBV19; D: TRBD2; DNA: TGTGCCAGTAGTATATTTAGCGGGGGTACAGATACGCAGTATTTT; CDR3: CASSIFSGGTDTQYF
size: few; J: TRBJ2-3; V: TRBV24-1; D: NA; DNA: TGTGCCACCAGTGATCATCCAGGGAGGAACACAGATACGCAGTATTTT; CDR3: CATSDHPGRNTDTQYF
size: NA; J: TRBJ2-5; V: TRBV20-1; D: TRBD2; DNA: TGCAGTGCTAGAGCCCCGGGAGGAGAGGGAGAGACCCAGTACTTC; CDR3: CSARAPGGEGETQYF
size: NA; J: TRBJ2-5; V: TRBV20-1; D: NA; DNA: TGCAGTGGCTGCGGAGCTTACCAAGAGACCCAGTACTTC; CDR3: CSGCGAYQETQYF
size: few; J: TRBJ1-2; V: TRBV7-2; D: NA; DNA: TGTGCCAGCAGCCGTACAGCAAGTAACTATGGCTACACCTTC; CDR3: CASSRTASNYGYTF
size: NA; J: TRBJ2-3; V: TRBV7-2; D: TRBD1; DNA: TGTGCCAGCAGCCGTGGGACAGGGTACGTGGATACGCAGTATTTT; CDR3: CASSRGTGYVDTQYF
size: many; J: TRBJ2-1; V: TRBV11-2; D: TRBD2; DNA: TGTGCCAGCAGGGAAGCGGGAGGGCGTAACAATGAGCAGTTCTTC; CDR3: CASREAGGRNNEQFF
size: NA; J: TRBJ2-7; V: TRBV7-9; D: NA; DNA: TGTGCCAGCAGTCCTATACGAGGGGTAGGTTACGAGCAGTACTTC; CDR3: CASSPIRGVGYEQYF
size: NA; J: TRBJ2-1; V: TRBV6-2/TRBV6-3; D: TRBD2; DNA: TGTGCCAGCAGTCTCCCTGTATTGGTGGGAGGGGTCAGTGAGCAGTTCTTC; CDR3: CASSLPVLVGGVSEQFF
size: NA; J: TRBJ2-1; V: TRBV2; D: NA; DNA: TGTGCCAGCGGAGACGGGGGGCTGCGGCAGTTCTTC; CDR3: CASGDGGLRQFF